A single sample gave rise to the 28 T cell receptor beta chains below, sequenced in a study of blood T cell repertoires in COVID-19. Data came from immunoSEQ multiplex PCR; TCRdb stores just in-frame clones and leaves some out. The sample shows 130,000 to 150,000 clones, 88% of them seen only once. The material sequenced was peripheral blood. The receptors were gathered from a man between 65 and 79 years old with acute or convalescent COVID-19.

The rearrangement links TRBV25-1 to TRBJ2-5, with a possible D match to TRBD2 (7 bases). The CDR3 consists of 17 residues. Germline values: CDR1 MGHDK, CDR2 SYGVNS. The ends were cut back, 2 bases at V and 5 bases at J, with 21 bases in the middle. CDR3 region: CASSEGGAPQLRETQYF. As DNA, the CDR3 is TGTGCCAGCAGTGAAGGGGGGGCCCCACAGCTTCGGGAGACCCAGTACTTC.

V is TRBV20-1 and J is TRBJ2-1, with a tentative D call TRBD2 (5 bases). Germline CDR1 and CDR2: DFQATT and SNEGSKA (reference sequence). Trimming removed 0 bases at V and 10 bases at J, with 7 bases between. CDR3 length: 11 amino acids. CDR3 residues: CSAREDWEQFF. The CDR3 coding sequence is TGCAGTGCTAGAGAGGACTGGGAGCAGTTCTTC.

The CDR3 DNA follows: TGTGCCAGCAGCCACCTCGGGACAGTAGAAGCTTTCTTT. It codes for CASSHLGTVEAFF. The chain uses TRBV3-1 (or the pseudogene TRBV3-2) and TRBJ1-1; 7 bases fit TRBD1. CDR1 LGHDT and CDR2 YNNKEL come from the germline V gene (reference sequence). V lost 3 bases and J lost 8; bases outside the gene matches: 6. The CDR3 consists of 13 residues.

This clone showed up just once. The CDR3 spells CASSYLPGQMVNQPQHF. DNA of the CDR3: TGTGCCAGCAGCTATCTTCCGGGACAGATGGTCAATCAGCCCCAGCATTTT. The chain links TRBV7-2 to TRBJ1-5; 7 bases match TRBD1. The CDR3 runs 17 residues. Germline-derived CDR1 and CDR2 are SGHTA and FQGNSA. J lost 3 bases, V lost 4 bases, and 12 bases had no gene match.

This clone was seen once. The chain is built from TRBV6-6 and TRBJ1-1; tentative D call: TRBD1 (5 bases). V was pared by 0 bases and J by 3 bases, with 11 bases between. Germline V gene sequence: CDR1 MNHNY, CDR2 SVGAGI (reference sequence). This CDR3 comprises 15 residues. CDR3 in DNA: TGTGCCAGCAGTTACTCGGGGGGTTATTACACTGAAGCTTTCTTT. Amino acids: CASSYSGGYYTEAFF.

The V gene is TRBV21-1, the J gene TRBJ2-7; TRBD2 reflects the table's D call only, with no check against the DNA. TRBV21-1 is a documented pseudogene. The CDR3 contains 16 residues. The CDR3 bases are TGTGCCAGCAGCAAAAGCCCGAATAGCGGTTCCTACGAGCAGTACTTC. Translation: CASSKSPNSGSYEQYF.

The CDR3: CASSFGQANEKLFF. As DNA, the CDR3 is TGTGCCAGCAGCTTCGGACAGGCGAATGAAAAACTGTTTTTT. The chain recombines TRBV5-8 with TRBJ1-4; TRBD1 matches 7 bases. The trim removed 2 bases at V and 5 bases at J, leaving 3 bases unmatched. CDR3 length equals 14 residues. Germline CDR1 is SGHTS and CDR2 is YDEGEE.

This clone was counted once. Here the CDR3 DNA reads TGTGCCAGCAGCCAAGTGGGACAGCTTAACACTGAAGCTTTCTTT. The encoded protein is CASSQVGQLNTEAFF. The rearrangement links TRBV4-2 to TRBJ1-1; TRBD1 matches at 7 bases. Germline V gene sequence: CDR1 LGHNA, CDR2 YNFKEQ. CDR3 length: 15 amino acids. The trim removed 1 base at V and 2 bases at J, leaving 4 bases unmatched.

The J gene is TRBJ2-1, the V gene TRBV7-9, with 11 positions matching TRBD2. After removal of 4 bases from V and 3 bases from J, the junction contained 2 bases not matched to a gene. The length of the CDR3 is 15 residues. Germline CDR1 is SEHNR and CDR2 is FQNEAQ (reference sequence). The CDR3 region is CASSSTSGNYNEQFF. The CDR3 DNA sequence: TGTGCCAGCAGCTCGACTAGCGGGAACTACAATGAGCAGTTCTTC.

This chain joins TRBV3-1 (or the pseudogene TRBV3-2) and TRBJ2-3, with 10 bases aligning to TRBD2. CDR1 and CDR2 from the germline V gene are LGHDT and YNNKEL (reference sequence). Trimming removed 5 bases from V and 5 bases from J; junction bases left unmatched: 10. This CDR3 has 16 amino acids. In nucleotides, the CDR3 is TGTGCCAGCAGCTATGGCAGCGGGGGGGCAGGAGATACGCAGTATTTT. Translating gives CASSYGSGGAGDTQYF.

V usage is TRBV20-1 and J usage is TRBJ1-1, with D uncertain. The V and J ends lost 6 bases and 4 bases respectively, with 6 bases between them. Germline CDR1 is DFQATT and CDR2 is SNEGSKA (reference sequence). CDR3 length equals 10 residues. CDR3 sequence: CSAPGTEAFF. The CDR3 bases are TGCAGTGCGCCCGGCACTGAAGCTTTCTTT.

This clone was counted between two and nine times. CDR3 protein: CASSIKTGDNQPQHF. CDR3 nucleotides: TGTGCCAGTAGTATAAAAACAGGGGACAATCAGCCCCAGCATTTT. This chain connects TRBV19 to TRBJ1-5; 7 nucleotides agree with TRBD1. The trim removed 2 bases at V and 3 bases at J, leaving 4 bases unmatched. The CDR3 contains 15 residues. Germline CDR1 reads LNHDA; CDR2 reads SQIVND (reference sequence). The full variable domain, with the rest looked up from reference TRBV19 and TRBJ1-5, is DGGITQSPKYLFRKEGQNVTLSCEQNLNHDAMYWYRQDPGQGLRLIYYSQIVNDFQKGDIAEGYSVSREKKESFPLTVTSAQKNPTAFYLCASSIKTGDNQPQHFGDGTRLSIL.

Note on this clone: Other nucleotide sequences from this sample produce the same CDR3. The chain employs TRBV5-6 and TRBJ1-2; D might be TRBD1 (5 bases). The CDR3 extends over 14 amino acids. The ends were cut back, 5 bases at V and 0 bases at J, with 11 bases in the middle. From germline, CDR1 is SGHDT and CDR2 YYEEEE. The CDR3 nucleotides are TGTGCCAGCAGGAGGCAGGGCACTAACTATGGCTACACCTTC. The encoded protein is CASRRQGTNYGYTF.

The chain couples TRBV11-2 to TRBJ2-1; 10 nucleotides align to TRBD2. V lost 0 bases and J lost 2; bases outside the gene matches: 13. The CDR3 contains 20 residues. The V gene's germline CDR1 is SGHAT and CDR2 FQNNGV. The CDR3 sequence is CASSLDPYSISGGAYNEQFF. CDR3 coding DNA: TGTGCCAGCAGCTTAGATCCTTACTCGATAAGCGGGGGGGCCTACAATGAGCAGTTCTTC.

V gene TRBV14 combines with J gene TRBJ2-2; 14 positions agree with TRBD2. CDR1 and CDR2 (germline): SGHDN, FVKESK. The CDR3 consists of 18 residues. V gave up 4 bases and J gave up 6 bases; unmatched junction bases: 10. The CDR3 coding sequence is TGTGCCAGCAGCCCGGGACTAGCGGGAGTTTTTGGCTCCGGGGAGCTGTTTTTT. It yields the protein CASSPGLAGVFGSGELFF.

This chain uses TRBV6-6 with TRBJ1-5; 11 bases are shared with TRBD1. J lost 3 bases, V lost 8 bases, and 9 bases had no gene match. The CDR3 has 16 residues. Germline CDR1 is MNHNY and CDR2 is SVGAGI (reference sequence). The CDR3 here is CASAWTGGAPNQPQHF. As DNA, the CDR3 is TGTGCCAGCGCCTGGACAGGGGGCGCGCCCAATCAGCCCCAGCATTTT.

This clone was observed once. The V and J genes are TRBV10-2 and TRBJ1-2; D may be TRBD1 (5 bases). Germline assignment: CDR1 WSHSY and CDR2 SAAADI. With 3 bases removed from V and 0 bases from J, the gap between germline ends came to 8 bases. The CDR3 extends over 14 amino acids. The CDR3 sequence: CASSEGDSNYGYTF. CDR3 DNA sequence: TGCGCCAGCAGTGAAGGGGATTCTAACTATGGCTACACCTTC.

The chain has TRBV5-4 and TRBJ2-7, with D perhaps TRBD2 (6 bases). Trimming removed 2 bases at V and 2 bases at J, with 11 bases between. Germline loops: CDR1 SGHNT, CDR2 YYREEE (reference sequence). CDR3 length equals 14 residues. The CDR3 DNA reads as TGTGCCAGCAGCTTAGGCGGGGCTACCTACGAGCAGTACTTC. Protein product: CASSLGGATYEQYF.

This clone was detected once. This chain uses TRBV19 with TRBJ2-5, with a tentative D call TRBD1 (7 bases). Between the trimmed V and J ends, which lost 6 bases and 4 bases, there was a span of 15 bases. Germline CDR1 reads LNHDA; CDR2 reads SQIVND (reference sequence). There are 14 residues in the CDR3. The CDR3 DNA reads as TGTGCCAGTAGGGACAGGAGGGAGAGAGAGACCCAGTACTTC. As protein: CASRDRRERETQYF.

The rearrangement uses TRBV11-2 and TRBJ2-2, with 7 bases aligning to TRBD2. This CDR3 is 15 amino acids long. Germline CDR1 is SGHAT and CDR2 is FQNNGV. V was pared by 3 bases and J by 6 bases, with 7 bases of the junction left unmatched. CDR3 nucleotide sequence: TGTGCCAGCAGCTTTGGCGGGAGTCGGTCCGGGGAGCTGTTTTTT. It specifies CASSFGGSRSGELFF. The variable domain in full, completed from reference TRBV11-2 and TRBJ2-2, reads EAGVAQSPRYKIIEKRQSVAFWCNPISGHATLYWYQQILGQGPKLLIQFQNNGVVDDSQLPKDRFSAERLKGVDSTLKIQPAKLEDSAVYLCASSFGGSRSGELFFGEGSRLTVL.

The chain combines TRBV2 with TRBJ2-1; D possibly corresponds to TRBD1 (5 bases). This CDR3 spans 14 amino acids. Germline values: CDR1 SNHLY, CDR2 FYNNEI. V gave up 2 bases and J gave up 5 bases, with 10 bases separating them. CDR3 nucleotide sequence: TGTGCCAGCAGTGAACAGGTAGGGGACAATGAGCAGTTCTTC. Amino acid sequence: CASSEQVGDNEQFF.

The genes are TRBV30 and TRBJ1-2; TRBD1 is a possible D gene (5 bases). Germline lookup yields CDR1 GTSNPN and CDR2 SVGIG (reference sequence). The CDR3 contains 13 residues. V shed 2 bases and J shed 8 bases, with 15 bases lying between them. The CDR3 is CAWSYAGSRGYTF. The CDR3 DNA reads as TGTGCCTGGAGTTATGCAGGGTCTCGGGGCTACACCTTC.

This clone has just one count. The rearrangement links TRBV5-1 to TRBJ1-1; 9 nucleotides align to TRBD1. In germline, CDR1 is SGHRS, CDR2 YFSETQ. This CDR3 comprises 15 residues. Germline trimming cut 4 bases from V and 5 bases from J; bases unmatched to any gene: 9. CDR3 DNA: TGCGCCAGCAGCCCACTAACAGGGGGCCGTACTGAAGCTTTCTTT. Its protein is CASSPLTGGRTEAFF.

This sequence joins TRBV9 and TRBJ2-7, with 9 bases lining up with TRBD2. This CDR3 spans 14 amino acids. V lost 0 bases to trimming and J lost 7 bases; unmatched junction nucleotides: 5. Germline CDR1 SGDLS, CDR2 YYNGEE. The CDR3 loop is CASSVGSGGLEQYF. The CDR3 region has the DNA TGTGCCAGCAGCGTAGGTAGCGGGGGTTTAGAGCAGTACTTC.

This sequence joins TRBV7-3 and TRBJ1-2, with a weak D call TRBD1 (5 bases). In germline, CDR1 is SGHTA, CDR2 FQGTGA. The CDR3 has 15 amino acids. V lost 1 base to trimming and J lost 6 bases, with 15 bases between them. CDR3: CASSLIPGPPHGYTF. CDR3 sequence (DNA): TGTGCCAGCAGCTTAATCCCAGGGCCTCCTCATGGCTACACCTTC.

This clone was recorded once. The chain is built from TRBV24-1 and TRBJ2-2, with 9 bases that match TRBD1. In germline, CDR1 is KGHDR, CDR2 SFDVKD. Trimming at V came to 4 bases and at J to 7 bases, leaving 9 bases not matched to a gene. The CDR3 consists of 16 residues. This chain's CDR3 is CATSEPPGQGSGELFF. For the CDR3, the DNA is TGTGCCACCAGTGAACCCCCGGGACAGGGTAGCGGGGAGCTGTTTTTT.

V gene TRBV27 combines with J gene TRBJ1-1; D gene ambiguous. Germline CDR1 and CDR2: MNHEY and SMNVEV (reference sequence). Trimming removed 1 base from V and 8 bases from J, with 14 bases in between. The CDR3 runs to 14 residues. The CDR3 nucleotides are TGTGCCAGCAGTTTATTCCCGGGGAGCCCCGAAGCTTTCTTT. Protein sequence: CASSLFPGSPEAFF.

The chain has TRBV27 and TRBJ1-4; possibly TRBD1 for D (6 bases). The CDR3 extends over 15 amino acids. Germline values: CDR1 MNHEY, CDR2 SMNVEV (reference sequence). V dropped 3 bases and J dropped 8 bases, with 16 bases sitting between them. CDR3 DNA sequence: TGTGCCAGCAGTTTCCTCGCTCAAGGGGGAGAAAAACTGTTTTTT. It codes for CASSFLAQGGEKLFF. Drawing the rest from reference TRBV27 and TRBJ1-4, the complete variable domain is EAQVTQNPRYLITVTGKKLTVTCSQNMNHEYMSWYRQDPGLGLRQIYYSMNVEVTDKGDVPEGYKVSRKEKRNFPLILESPSPNQTSLYFCASSFLAQGGEKLFFGSGTQLSVL.